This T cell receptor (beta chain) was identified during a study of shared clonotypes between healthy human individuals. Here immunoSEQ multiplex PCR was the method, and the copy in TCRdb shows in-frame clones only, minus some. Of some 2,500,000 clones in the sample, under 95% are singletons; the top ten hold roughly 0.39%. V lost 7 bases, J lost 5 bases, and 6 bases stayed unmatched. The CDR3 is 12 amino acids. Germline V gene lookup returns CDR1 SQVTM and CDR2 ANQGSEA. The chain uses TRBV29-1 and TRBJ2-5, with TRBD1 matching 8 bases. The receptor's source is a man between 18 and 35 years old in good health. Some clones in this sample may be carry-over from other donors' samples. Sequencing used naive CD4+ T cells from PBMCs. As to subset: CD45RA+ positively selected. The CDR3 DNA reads TGCAGCGCCGACAGGGGTGGGGAGACCCAGTACTTC. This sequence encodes CSADRGGETQYF.